The clone carrying this TCR beta chain has a single count. The target antigen is unknown. The source of the sample is a study of T cell responses to AZD1222 COVID-19 vaccine. Study findings and constraints: Mostly white British, mostly female donors; authors suggested clonal diversity may be underestimated. The study found Spike-specific TCR breadth and depth rose after two AZD1222 doses.

The assay was immunoSEQ multiplex PCR, and TCRdb's table has in-frame clones only and misses some. The table shows some 140,000 clones, with roughly 91% occurring only once. Per germline, CDR1 SGHTA and CDR2 FQGNSA. The CDR3 spans 14 residues. V lost 5 bases, J lost 4 bases, and 12 bases lay in between. This receptor was taken from an adult who received the AZD1222 COVID-19 vaccine. This specimen was peripheral blood, taken 28 days after the second AZD1222 dose. The chain couples TRBV7-2 to TRBJ2-1, with D tentatively TRBD1 (6 bases). The CDR3 nucleotides read TGTGCCAGCAGCCCTCGGGACAATTACAATGAGCAGTTCTTC. This encodes CASSPRDNYNEQFF. Variable domain in full (rest from reference TRBV7-2 and TRBJ2-1): GAGVSQSPSNKVTEKGKDVELRCDPISGHTALYWYRQSLGQGLEFLIYFQGNSAPDKSGLPSDRFSAERTGGSVSTLTIQRTQQEDSAVYLCASSPRDNYNEQFFGPGTRLTVL.